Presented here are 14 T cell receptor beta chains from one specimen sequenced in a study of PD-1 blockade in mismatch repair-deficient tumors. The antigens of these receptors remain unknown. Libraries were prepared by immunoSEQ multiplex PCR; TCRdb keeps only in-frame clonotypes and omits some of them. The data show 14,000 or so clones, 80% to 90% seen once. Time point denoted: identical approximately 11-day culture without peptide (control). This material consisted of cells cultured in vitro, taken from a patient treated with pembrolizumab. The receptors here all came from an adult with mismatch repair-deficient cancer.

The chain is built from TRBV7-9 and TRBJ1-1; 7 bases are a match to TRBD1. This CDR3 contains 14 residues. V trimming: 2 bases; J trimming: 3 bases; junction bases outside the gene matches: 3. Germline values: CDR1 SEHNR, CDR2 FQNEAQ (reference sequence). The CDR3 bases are TGTGCCAGCAGCTTACTTCAGGGGGACACTGAAGCTTTCTTT. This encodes CASSLLQGDTEAFF.

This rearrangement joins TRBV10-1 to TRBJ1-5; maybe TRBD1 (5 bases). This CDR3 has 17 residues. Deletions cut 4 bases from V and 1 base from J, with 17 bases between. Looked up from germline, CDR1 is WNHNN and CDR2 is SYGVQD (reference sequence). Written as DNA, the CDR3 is TGCGCCAGCAGTGGTTTGAAGGACAATCCAAGCAATCAGCCCCAGCATTTT. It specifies CASSGLKDNPSNQPQHF.

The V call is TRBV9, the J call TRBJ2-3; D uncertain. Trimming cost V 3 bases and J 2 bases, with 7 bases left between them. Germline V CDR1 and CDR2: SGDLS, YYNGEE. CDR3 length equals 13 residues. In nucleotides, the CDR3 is TGTGCCAGCAGCGGCCGCCACACAGATACGCAGTATTTT. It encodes CASSGRHTDTQYF.

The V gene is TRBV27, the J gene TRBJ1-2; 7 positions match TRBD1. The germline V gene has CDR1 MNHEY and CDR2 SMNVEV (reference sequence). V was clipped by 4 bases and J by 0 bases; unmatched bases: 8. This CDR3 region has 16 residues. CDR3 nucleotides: TGTGCCAGCAGTTCAGCCGGGACAGCCCCTAACTATGGCTACACCTTC. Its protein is CASSSAGTAPNYGYTF.

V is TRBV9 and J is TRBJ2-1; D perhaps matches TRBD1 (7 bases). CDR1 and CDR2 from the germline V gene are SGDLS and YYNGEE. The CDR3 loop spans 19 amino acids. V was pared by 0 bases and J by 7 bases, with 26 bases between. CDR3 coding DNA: TGTGCCAGCAGCGTAGGCGGAGGGAGACTAACCCAGGGGGGAAATGAGCAGTTCTTC. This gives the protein CASSVGGGRLTQGGNEQFF.

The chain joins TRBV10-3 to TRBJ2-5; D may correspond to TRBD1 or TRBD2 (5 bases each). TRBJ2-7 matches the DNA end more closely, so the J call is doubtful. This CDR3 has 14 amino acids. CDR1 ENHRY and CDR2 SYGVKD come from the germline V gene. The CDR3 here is CAISGTGTPYEQYF. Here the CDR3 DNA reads TGTGCCATCAGTGGTACCGGGACGCCTTACGAGCAGTACTTC.

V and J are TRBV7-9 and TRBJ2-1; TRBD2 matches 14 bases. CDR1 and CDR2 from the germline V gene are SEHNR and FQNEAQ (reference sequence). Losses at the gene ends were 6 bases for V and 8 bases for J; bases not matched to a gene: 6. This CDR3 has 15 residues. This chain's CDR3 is CASSPTSGRAHEQFF. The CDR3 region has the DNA TGTGCCAGCAGTCCGACTAGCGGGAGGGCGCATGAGCAGTTCTTC.

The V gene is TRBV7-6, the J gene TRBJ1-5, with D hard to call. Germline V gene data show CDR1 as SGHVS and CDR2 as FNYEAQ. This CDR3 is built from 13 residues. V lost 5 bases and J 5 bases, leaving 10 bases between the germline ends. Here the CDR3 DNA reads TGTGCCAGCAGCCCCGGCCTTGATCAGCCCCAGCATTTT. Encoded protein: CASSPGLDQPQHF.

The CDR3 DNA follows: TGTGCCAGCAGTGAGACCGGACGTATCTACGAGCAGTACTTC. This codes for CASSETGRIYEQYF. V gene TRBV6-1 combines with J gene TRBJ2-7; no definite D call. Per germline, CDR1 MNHNS and CDR2 SASEGT. The CDR3 loop spans 14 amino acids. Between the trimmed V and J ends, which lost 3 bases and 3 bases, there was a span of 12 bases.

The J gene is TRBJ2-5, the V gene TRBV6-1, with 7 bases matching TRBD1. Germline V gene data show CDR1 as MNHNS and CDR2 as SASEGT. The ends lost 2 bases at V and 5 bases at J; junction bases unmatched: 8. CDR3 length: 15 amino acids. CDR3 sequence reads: CASSEWQGDRETQYF. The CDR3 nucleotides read TGTGCCAGCAGTGAATGGCAGGGGGATCGGGAGACCCAGTACTTC.

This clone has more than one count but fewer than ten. CDR3 nucleotides: TGTGCCAGCAGCTCAGGTATCCCGGACGACGCTAGCACAGATACGCAGTATTTT. Protein: CASSSGIPDDASTDTQYF. The V call is TRBV11-2, the J call TRBJ2-3; D call uncertain. CDR3 length: 18 residues. Deletions cut 4 bases from V and 0 bases from J, with 20 bases between. Germline values: CDR1 SGHAT, CDR2 FQNNGV. The full variable domain, completed using reference TRBV11-2 and TRBJ2-3, is EAGVAQSPRYKIIEKRQSVAFWCNPISGHATLYWYQQILGQGPKLLIQFQNNGVVDDSQLPKDRFSAERLKGVDSTLKIQPAKLEDSAVYLCASSSGIPDDASTDTQYFGPGTRLTVL.

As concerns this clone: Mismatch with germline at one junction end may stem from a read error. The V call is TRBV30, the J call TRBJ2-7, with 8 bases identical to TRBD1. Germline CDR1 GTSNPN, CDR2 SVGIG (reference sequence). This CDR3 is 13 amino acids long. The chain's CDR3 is CAWSSGTGDEQHF. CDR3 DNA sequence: TGTGCCTGGAGTTCCGGGACAGGCGACGAGCAGCACTTC.

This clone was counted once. CDR3: CASRFLTSGSSTDTQYF. In DNA, the CDR3 is TGTGCCAGCAGATTTCTGACTAGCGGATCTAGCACAGATACGCAGTATTTT. The chain is built from TRBV27 and TRBJ2-3, with 9 bases aligning to TRBD2. The CDR3 is made up of 17 amino acids. V shed 6 bases and J 0 bases; nucleotides not matched to a gene: 10. Germline values: CDR1 MNHEY, CDR2 SMNVEV (reference sequence).

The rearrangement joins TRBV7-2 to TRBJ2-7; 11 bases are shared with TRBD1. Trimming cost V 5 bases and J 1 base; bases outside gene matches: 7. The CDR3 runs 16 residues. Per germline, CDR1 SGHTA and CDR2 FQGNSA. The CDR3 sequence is CASSLRTGGNSYEQYF. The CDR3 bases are TGTGCCAGCAGCCTCAGGACAGGGGGCAATTCCTACGAGCAGTACTTC.